This T cell receptor beta chain was sequenced in a study of T cells after yellow fever vaccination. Broader study findings: Contamination by abundant bulk-population clonotypes could be present in FACS-sorted repertoires. Clonotype sharing between CD4 and CD8 compartments was small.

5'RACE template switching produced TCR cDNA carrying a universal primer site and UMIs. MiXCR, applied by TCRdb to the 5' RACE reads, yields one record per CDR3 protein. In the table there are about 340,000 distinct CDR3 sequences, 3% to 4.5% of which are singletons. Germline V lookup: CDR1 LGHDT, CDR2 YNNKEL (reference sequence). The CDR3 runs 12 residues. V was pared by 1 base and J by 11 bases, with 11 bases between. Worth noting for this clonotype: The target antigen is unknown.

This sequence joins TRBV3-1 and TRBJ1-1; a weak D match, TRBD1 (5 bases). The clonotype was recovered from a man aged 18-30 years who received the YFV17D yellow fever vaccine. The sequenced sample was PBMCs, obtained 5 days after the yellow fever booster vaccination. The CDR3 loop is CASSQVPEGAFF. DNA for the CDR3: TGTGCCAGCAGCCAAGTCCCGGAGGGGGCTTTCTTT.